This entry concerns a single T cell receptor (beta chain). CDR1 SGHTA and CDR2 FQGNSA come from the germline V gene. The CDR3 runs to 14 residues. V shed 5 bases and J shed 1 base, with 9 bases lying between them. Original processing methods: Reference gene primers were amplified, and this amplification served to estimate nucleated cell counts. Produced via immunoSEQ multiplex PCR; TCRdb's table is partial and in-frame only. For V, J and clone size, that table is used; D and trimming come from the DNA. This sample has about 20,000 clones, with more than 75% found just once. The record originates from a study of blood T cell repertoires in COVID-19. About the study: The United States, Italy and Spain supplied acute and convalescent COVID-19 samples. Sources were T cells, B-cell-depleted T cells, or PBMCs; the material itself was cDNA or gDNA.

Sequences were obtained from peripheral blood. V is TRBV7-2 and J is TRBJ2-4; the D is unclear. The sequence was collected from a man in his forties or fifties with active COVID-19. This CDR3 is CASSPLLAKNIQYF. The CDR3 nucleotides are TGTGCCAGCAGCCCCCTCCTGGCCAAAAACATTCAGTACTTC.